These 9 T cell receptor beta chains came from one sample sequenced in a study of blood T cell repertoires in COVID-19. The repertoire was sequenced with immunoSEQ multiplex PCR; TCRdb's copy has only in-frame clones and lacks some. The sample records 100,000 to 150,000 clones, under 85% being singletons. Sequencing was carried out using peripheral blood. The receptors shown here come from a man between 60 and 75 years old with acute or convalescent COVID-19.

The J gene is TRBJ1-1, the V gene TRBV11-2; 7 bases line up with TRBD1. The junction had 11 bases not matched to a gene; V was cut back by 4 bases and J by 6 bases. This CDR3 spans 15 amino acids. Germline CDR1 and CDR2: SGHAT and FQNNGV. The CDR3 spells CASSSPSQGESEAFF. The CDR3 nucleotides read TGTGCCAGCAGCTCCCCCTCCCAGGGGGAATCTGAAGCTTTCTTT.

The rearrangement uses TRBV7-9 and TRBJ1-4; 10 bases are a match to TRBD1. Germline values: CDR1 SEHNR, CDR2 FQNEAQ (reference sequence). The CDR3 has 16 residues. J gave up 10 bases and V 5 bases, and 13 bases lay outside the gene matches. This CDR3 is CASSRDRGITSGKLFF. DNA for the CDR3: TGTGCCAGCAGCCGGGACAGGGGTATTACTAGTGGAAAACTGTTTTTT.

The chain combines TRBV30 with TRBJ2-2; 8 bases fit TRBD2. Trimming removed 4 bases from V and 3 bases from J; junction bases left unmatched: 10. Germline V gene lookup returns CDR1 GTSNPN and CDR2 SVGIG (reference sequence). The CDR3 covers 16 residues. CDR3 bases: TGTGCCTGGAATCCTCGGAGCGGGAGATACACCGGGGAGCTGTTTTTT. This sequence encodes CAWNPRSGRYTGELFF.

The DNA for the CDR3 is TGTGCCACCAGCGTCCGCGCCGGGGGGCTCACAGATACGCAGTATTTT. This encodes CATSVRAGGLTDTQYF. The gene calls are TRBV15 and TRBJ2-3, with D possibly matching TRBD2 (7 bases). The germline gives CDR1 LNHNV, CDR2 YYDKDF (reference sequence). Trimming took off 5 bases at V and 2 bases at J, with 17 bases between the two ends. The CDR3 sequence is 16 residues long.

This clone was seen only a few times. The chain has TRBV21-1 and TRBJ1-2; the table's D call, TRBD1, has no DNA check behind it. TRBV21-1 is an annotated pseudogene. The CDR3 extends over 16 amino acids. The CDR3 DNA sequence: TGTGCCAGCAGCAATTGGCGTGGGCCCTATTTCGGTGGCTACACCTTC. The encoded protein is CASSNWRGPYFGGYTF.

The chain couples TRBV27 to TRBJ1-1; 8 bases are shared with TRBD1. CDR1 is MNHEY and CDR2 is SMNVEV in the germline V gene (reference sequence). The CDR3 runs 14 residues. V lost 4 bases to trimming and J lost 6 bases; unmatched junction nucleotides: 7. CDR3 nucleotide sequence: TGTGCCAGCAGTTCCCGGACAGGGAGGGCTGAAGCTTTCTTT. Translating it yields CASSSRTGRAEAFF.

The chain couples TRBV28 to TRBJ2-5; 10 bases are shared with TRBD1. In germline, CDR1 is MDHEN, CDR2 SYDVKM. With V trimmed by 6 bases and J by 5 bases, 9 bases remained unmatched. This CDR3 has 15 amino acids. Written as DNA, the CDR3 is TGTGCCAGCAGACCCCGGGACAGGGGTCGTGAGACCCAGTACTTC. It specifies CASRPRDRGRETQYF.

The V call is TRBV5-1, the J call TRBJ2-2, with D perhaps TRBD1 (5 bases). Trimming removed 5 bases at V and 5 bases at J, with 19 bases between. CDR3 length: 16 amino acids. Germline loops: CDR1 SGHRS, CDR2 YFSETQ. The CDR3 DNA reads as TGCGCCAGCAGTTTGTCTGGGCAGGGCGGAACCGGGGAGCTGTTTTTT. Encoded protein: CASSLSGQGGTGELFF.

The chain couples TRBV24-1 to TRBJ2-7, with 11 bases that match TRBD2. The V and J ends lost 3 bases and 4 bases, in that order; junction bases with no gene match: 4. Germline V gives CDR1 KGHDR, CDR2 SFDVKD. This CDR3 comprises 15 residues. DNA for the CDR3: TGTGCCACCAGTGATGGAGTAGCGGGAGGGTACGAGCAGTACTTC. Translated, it gives CATSDGVAGGYEQYF.